The sequence of this T cell receptor (beta chain) was determined in a study of T cell changes during pregnancy in multiple sclerosis. The junction had 7 bases not matched to a gene; V was cut back by 0 bases and J by 0 bases. This CDR3 comprises 17 residues. Per the germline V gene, CDR1 is SGDLS and CDR2 is YYNGEE. Here immunoSEQ multiplex PCR was the method, and the copy in TCRdb shows in-frame clones only, minus some. Here the sample spans about 97,000 clones, 90% being singletons. The TCR comes from a female donor in good health, enrolled as a control in a pregnancy study. The input for sequencing was peripheral blood, taken in the second trimester of pregnancy. V gene TRBV9 combines with J gene TRBJ1-2, with 8 nucleotides matching TRBD1. In nucleotides, the CDR3 is TGTGCCAGCAGCGTAGGGACAGGGCTCGGAGCTAACTATGGCTACACCTTC. Translation: CASSVGTGLGANYGYTF.